Presented here are 15 T cell receptor beta chains from one specimen sequenced in a study of Graves' ophthalmopathy and Graves' hyperthyroidism. RNA transcripts yielded amplified TCR beta CDR3 regions. The first round was an RT-PCR with HTBI primers, and the second round was a multiplex PCR. TCRdb reanalysed the multiplex PCR reads using MiXCR and keeps one entry per CDR3 protein. The table has about 220,000 distinct CDR3 sequences, around a fifth seen once; the top ten hold around two fifths. The sequencing input was peripheral blood. The receptors here all came from a woman aged 45-60 years with Graves' ophthalmopathy.

This clonotype came up many times. Germline and junction disagree at one end, which may indicate a read error. The J gene is TRBJ1-2, the V gene TRBV7-2, with D perhaps TRBD1 (6 bases). Germline V CDR1 and CDR2: SGHTA, FQGNSA. The CDR3 loop spans 14 amino acids. CDR3 sequence (DNA): TGTGCCAGCAGCTTAAAGGGGGAAGTTGGCTACACCTCCTTC. It yields the protein CASSLKGEVGYTSF.

This clonotype was seen at least ten times. The chain links TRBV20-1 to TRBJ1-5; D is possibly TRBD1 (5 bases). The CDR3 is made up of 14 amino acids. Germline lookup yields CDR1 DFQATT and CDR2 SNEGSKA (reference sequence). V dropped 3 bases and J dropped 4 bases, with 13 bases sitting between them. DNA of the CDR3: TGCAGTGCTAGCCTGGGACCGATTAATCAGCCCCAGCATTTT. Its protein product is CSASLGPINQPQHF.

The chain joins TRBV12-3 or TRBV12-4 to TRBJ2-2, with 7 bases fitting TRBD2. V lost 8 bases to trimming and J lost 5 bases; unmatched junction nucleotides: 14. The CDR3 sequence is 16 residues long. The CDR3, as DNA: TGTGCCAGCCGACAACTAGCGACCCTCGGAACCGGGGAGCTGTTTTTT. Encoded protein: CASRQLATLGTGELFF.

The table lists this clonotype with many counts. The rearrangement links TRBV6-5 to TRBJ2-3; D possibly corresponds to TRBD2 (5 bases). The V gene lost 0 bases and the J gene lost 2 bases, with 12 bases spanning the gap. Germline CDR1 reads MNHEY; CDR2 reads SVGAGI. The CDR3 covers 16 residues. The CDR3 sequence: CASSYSRGTITDTQYF. The CDR3 DNA reads TGTGCCAGCAGTTACTCTCGGGGAACAATCACAGATACGCAGTATTTT.

The CDR3, as DNA: TGCGCCAGCAGCTTGGCTGGCAGCCCCACTGAAGCTTTCTTT. Amino acid sequence: CASSLAGSPTEAFF. The chain combines TRBV5-1 with TRBJ1-1, with unresolved D. The germline CDR1 and CDR2 sequences are SGHRS and YFSETQ. The CDR3 runs 14 residues. The ends were cut back, 0 bases at V and 4 bases at J, with 10 bases in the middle.

At least ten counts were recorded for this clonotype. This chain uses TRBV28 with TRBJ2-2, with D perhaps given as TRBD1 or TRBD2 (5 bases each). The CDR3 covers 14 residues. CDR1 and CDR2 (germline): MDHEN, SYDVKM. Trimming removed 8 bases from V and 0 bases from J, with 10 bases in between. The DNA of the CDR3 is TGTGCCAGCCGGGACCTAGCGAACACCGGGGAGCTGTTTTTT. It translates to CASRDLANTGELFF.

Ten or more counts support this clonotype. The V and J genes are TRBV7-3 and TRBJ2-2; the match to TRBD2 covers 12 bases. This CDR3 has 16 residues. Germline assignment: CDR1 SGHTA and CDR2 FQGTGA. V lost 5 bases and J lost 6; bases outside the gene matches: 7. CDR3 loop: CASSIRLAGVAGELFF. The CDR3 DNA reads as TGTGCCAGCAGCATCAGACTAGCGGGGGTGGCCGGGGAGCTGTTTTTT.

This clonotype has only a few counts. Given a much more abundant clone one base away, this may be a read error. This chain joins TRBV14 and TRBJ2-7, with D unresolved. This CDR3 is 13 amino acids long. Trimming stripped 0 bases from V and 3 bases from J, with 6 bases between. Germline V gives CDR1 SGHDN, CDR2 FVKESK. The CDR3 region is CASSQDWGYEQYF. The CDR3 bases are TGTGCCAGCAGCCAAGATTGGGGCTACGAGCAGTACTTC. Supplemented by reference TRBV14 and TRBJ2-7, the full variable domain reads EAGVTQFPSHSVIEKGQTVTLRCDPISGHDNLYWYRRVMGKEIKFLLHFVKESKQDESGMPNNRFLAERTGGTYSTLKVQPAELEDSGVYFCASSQDWGYEQYFGPGTRLTVT.

This chain joins TRBV7-2 and TRBJ1-2; D not resolved. The CDR3 has 14 amino acids. The germline V gene has CDR1 SGHTA and CDR2 FQGNSA. The ends were cut back, 4 bases at V and 5 bases at J, with 14 bases in the middle. CDR3 protein: CASSSRTDYYGYTF. Written as DNA, the CDR3 is TGTGCCAGCAGCTCAAGGACTGATTATTATGGCTACACCTTC. Supplemented by reference TRBV7-2 and TRBJ1-2, the full variable domain reads GAGVSQSPSNKVTEKGKDVELRCDPISGHTALYWYRQSLGQGLEFLIYFQGNSAPDKSGLPSDRFSAERTGGSVSTLTIQRTQQEDSAVYLCASSSRTDYYGYTFGSGTRLTVV.

Many counts were recorded for this clonotype. This chain joins TRBV12-3 or TRBV12-4 and TRBJ2-5; the match to TRBD2 covers 7 bases. The CDR3 extends over 17 amino acids. V lost 1 base to trimming and J lost 4 bases; unmatched junction nucleotides: 12. The CDR3 sequence is CASSLDSSGNRVETQYF. The CDR3 region has the DNA TGTGCCAGCAGTTTAGATTCCAGCGGGAACAGAGTAGAGACCCAGTACTTC.

In this sample, this clonotype turned up once. The rearrangement joins TRBV12-3 or TRBV12-4 to TRBJ2-7, with 7 bases aligning to TRBD1. This CDR3 comprises 13 residues. V shed 6 bases, J shed 9 bases, and the junction held 11 bases outside the gene matches. CDR3 nucleotide sequence: TGTGCCAGCAGCCCGACAGGGCGGTCCGGGCAGTACTTC. Translation: CASSPTGRSGQYF.

This clonotype was observed at least ten times. The V call is TRBV28, the J call TRBJ1-6; D not certain. Germline CDR1 is MDHEN and CDR2 is SYDVKM. V shed 5 bases and J shed 0 bases, with 11 bases lying between them. There are 16 residues in the CDR3. CDR3 amino acids: CASSVRLSSYNSPLHF. The CDR3 DNA is TGTGCCAGCAGTGTAAGACTGAGCTCCTATAATTCACCCCTCCACTTT.

This clonotype was found a few times. The chain carries TRBV30 and TRBJ1-2, with D unclear. Between the trimmed V and J ends, which lost 4 bases and 4 bases, there was a span of 13 bases. Per the germline V gene, CDR1 is GTSNPN and CDR2 is SVGIG (reference sequence). The CDR3 sequence is 13 residues long. The CDR3 spells CAWKRAEIYGYTF. In DNA form, the CDR3 reads TGTGCCTGGAAAAGGGCAGAAATCTATGGCTACACCTTC.

This clonotype was detected ten times or more. This chain links TRBV13 with TRBJ2-5; a possible D gene is TRBD1 (6 bases). Germline V gene data show CDR1 as PRHDT and CDR2 as FYEKMQ (reference sequence). Trimming removed 4 bases at V and 5 bases at J, with 17 bases between. This CDR3 has 15 residues. The CDR3 DNA is TGTGCCAGCAGCTCCCGACAGGCGGGCACGGAGACCCAGTACTTC. Translation gives CASSSRQAGTETQYF.

This clonotype was seen repeatedly, ten times or more. This chain joins TRBV11-2 and TRBJ2-7; perhaps TRBD1 as D (6 bases). Germline V lookup: CDR1 SGHAT, CDR2 FQNNGV. Trimming cost V 8 bases and J 4 bases, with 12 bases left between them. This CDR3 has 12 residues. The CDR3 DNA reads as TGTGCCAGCGGGACACTTCCTTACGAGCAGTACTTC. Its protein product is CASGTLPYEQYF.